This TCR beta chain was captured by sequencing in a study of identifying expanded T cells in peripheral blood. Broader study findings: About 1.2 clones differed between technical replicates, versus roughly 17 and 20 over time. Clone count variance between approximately 2-week samples rose with total template count.

The germline CDR1 and CDR2 sequences are MDHEN and SYDVKM. The V gene end was trimmed by 4 bases and the J gene end by 3 bases; junction bases not matched to a gene: 7. There are 16 residues in the CDR3. The protocol was immunoSEQ multiplex PCR, while the TCRdb copy is restricted to in-frame clones and leaves out a portion. The sample contains fewer than 85,000 clones, about four fifths of which appear only once. No infections or other immune events were documented during collection. In the case of this clone: Its antigen is unknown.

This chain links TRBV28 with TRBJ2-5; 11 bases fit TRBD2. The origin of this receptor is a person aged 18 to 70 in good health. The sequencing input was blood. The CDR3 loop is CASSSRGLAAEETQYF. The CDR3 DNA sequence: TGTGCCAGCAGTTCCCGGGGACTAGCGGCGGAAGAGACCCAGTACTTC.